This T cell receptor (beta chain) is from a study of blood T cells in healthy people across ages. Study in general: With template switching, about one barcoded beta molecule was captured per two T cells.

Germline V CDR1 and CDR2: MDHEN, SYDVKM. CDR3 length: 13 residues. Trimming removed 6 bases at V and 0 bases at J, with 7 bases between. A second PCR, run for roughly 6 to 11 cycles, used a sample-barcoded 5' primer plus a J-beta primer mix. Using its own MiXCR run on the 5' RACE reads, TCRdb lists one record per CDR3 protein. The sample includes hundreds of thousands of distinct CDR3 sequences, over 45% seen only once; the top ten take about a third. The TCR comes from an older woman in good health. The specimen was blood. V is TRBV28 and J is TRBJ2-3, with D uncertain. CDR3 loop: CASRGESTDTQYF. Here the CDR3 DNA reads TGTGCCAGCAGAGGAGAAAGCACAGATACGCAGTATTTT.